The clone carrying this T cell receptor beta chain was observed a single time. Its antigen is not identified. This entry comes from a study of siplizumab effects on memory and regulatory T cells. Whole-study results and caveats: The Treg-derived share of mappable alloreactive CD4+ clones averaged 68.8% with siplizumab and about 30% in controls.

The CDR3 totals 16 residues. The V gene's germline CDR1 is MNHNY and CDR2 SVGAGI (reference sequence). With 4 bases removed from V and 0 bases from J, the gap between germline ends came to 14 bases. Some clones are missing from TCRdb's copy, which holds only in-frame ones; the method was immunoSEQ multiplex PCR. The sample carries around 100,000 clones, about 90% recorded once. The gene calls are TRBV6-6 and TRBJ2-3; the D call may be TRBD1 or TRBD2 (5 bases each). The material sequenced was CD4+ T cells sorted from blood. The TCR originated in a human donor in good health. Some clones in this sample may be carry-over from other donors' samples. The CDR3 loop is CASSSRRGTSTDTQYF. CDR3 in DNA: TGTGCCAGCAGTTCGAGACGGGGCACTAGCACAGATACGCAGTATTTT.